One and the same sample provided the 29 T cell receptor beta chains below, sequenced in a study of cytomegalovirus exposure and HLA in healthy donors. Vbeta (60) and Jbeta (13) primers were used in the PCR. This table comes from immunoSEQ multiplex PCR, and its TCRdb copy is limited to in-frame clones, with some not included. The table lists 180,000 or so clones, 60% to 80% of them singletons, with just under 6.5% in the top ten. Material for sequencing was PBMCs. These receptors came from a man aged 40-49 years in good health and CMV-seropositive.

This clone was seen a few times. This chain joins TRBV7-9 and TRBJ2-2, with D tentatively TRBD2 (5 bases). Germline values: CDR1 SEHNR, CDR2 FQNEAQ (reference sequence). The CDR3 spans 14 residues. V was cut by 4 bases and J by 1 base, with 7 bases left in between. DNA for the CDR3: TGTGCCAGCAGCTCAGGACTGAACACCGGGGAGCTGTTTTTT. Its translation is CASSSGLNTGELFF.

This sequence joins TRBV28 and TRBJ2-7; 9 nucleotides match TRBD1. CDR1 and CDR2 (germline): MDHEN, SYDVKM. The CDR3 consists of 14 residues. J gave up 6 bases and V 6 bases, and 9 bases lay outside the gene matches. The CDR3 loop reads CASRTGTGSGEQYF. In DNA form, the CDR3 reads TGTGCCAGCAGGACCGGGACAGGGAGCGGCGAGCAGTACTTC.

This rearrangement joins TRBV7-2 to TRBJ2-5; 16 nucleotides align to TRBD2. Germline V gene data show CDR1 as SGHTA and CDR2 as FQGNSA. The length of the CDR3 is 16 residues. J was trimmed by 5 bases and V by 4 bases; bases with no gene match: 4. The CDR3 bases are TGTGCCAGCAGCTCCGGGACTAGCGGGAGGGCGGAGACCCAGTACTTC. Protein sequence: CASSSGTSGRAETQYF.

This chain joins TRBV30 and TRBJ2-7; TRBD2 is a possible D gene (6 bases). Germline lookup yields CDR1 GTSNPN and CDR2 SVGIG (reference sequence). This CDR3 spans 14 amino acids. Trimming shortened V by 3 bases and J by 0 bases, and 12 bases separated the two germline ends. The CDR3 DNA reads as TGTGCCTGGAGCCCAGGAGGGAGCTCCTACGAGCAGTACTTC. This sequence encodes CAWSPGGSSYEQYF.

The sample holds a few counts of this clone. This sequence joins TRBV5-4 and TRBJ1-5, with D tentatively TRBD1 (5 bases). CDR3 length: 15 residues. Germline-derived CDR1 and CDR2 are SGHNT and YYREEE (reference sequence). Trimming cost V 3 bases and J 9 bases, with 19 bases left between them. Written as DNA, the CDR3 is TGTGCCAGCAGCTGGGGGGAAGGGCAGGGATGGCCCCAGCATTTT. It specifies CASSWGEGQGWPQHF.

This clone was detected only once. The chain uses TRBV28 and TRBJ1-1; D is undetermined. The CDR3 is 12 amino acids. Trimming left V 5 bases short and J 2 bases short, with 6 bases between. Germline CDR1 MDHEN, CDR2 SYDVKM. For the CDR3, the DNA is TGTGCCAGCAGTCCCCTTAACACTGAAGCTTTCTTT. The encoded protein is CASSPLNTEAFF.

The chain uses TRBV30 and TRBJ2-7; 8 nucleotides agree with TRBD2. The CDR3 sequence is 15 residues long. Trimming at V came to 3 bases and at J to 1 base, leaving 8 bases not matched to a gene. CDR1 and CDR2 (germline): GTSNPN, SVGIG (reference sequence). The CDR3 region has the DNA TGTGCCTGGAGATCCGCGGGGGGTGTGTCCTACGAGCAGTACTTC. This codes for CAWRSAGGVSYEQYF. Looking up the rest from reference TRBV30 and TRBJ2-7 gives the full variable domain: SQTIHQWPATLVQPVGSPLSLECTVEGTSNPNLYWYRQAAGRGLQLLFYSVGIGQISSEVPQNLSASRPQDRQFILSSKKLLLSDSGFYLCAWRSAGGVSYEQYFGPGTRLTVT.

This clone was recorded a few times. The rearrangement uses TRBV5-6 and TRBJ2-7; 11 bases map to TRBD2. This CDR3 has 16 residues. Germline values: CDR1 SGHDT, CDR2 YYEEEE. The V gene end was trimmed by 2 bases and the J gene end by 6 bases; junction bases not matched to a gene: 10. The CDR3 region is CASSFDLLAGASEQYF. Written as DNA, the CDR3 is TGTGCCAGCAGCTTCGACCTACTAGCGGGAGCTAGCGAGCAGTACTTC.

The V call is TRBV11-3, the J call TRBJ2-7, with D maybe TRBD1 (6 bases). This CDR3 comprises 14 residues. Germline V gives CDR1 SGHNT, CDR2 YENEEA. V lost 3 bases and J lost 1, with 10 bases in between. The CDR3 DNA reads as TGTGCCAGCAGCTTTGGGCAGGGGTCCTACGAGCAGTACTTC. It yields the protein CASSFGQGSYEQYF.

The rearrangement joins TRBV6-6 to TRBJ1-5, with D tentatively TRBD1 (6 bases). The CDR3 spans 14 residues. V was trimmed by 3 bases and J by 7 bases, leaving 13 bases between them. The germline V gene encodes CDR1 MNHNY and CDR2 SVGAGI (reference sequence). The CDR3 nucleotides are TGTGCCAGCAGTTATCAACAGGGTGGCCAGCCCCAGCATTTT. It translates to CASSYQQGGQPQHF.

V and J are TRBV7-2 and TRBJ1-1, with D maybe TRBD1 (5 bases). V was pared by 5 bases and J by 10 bases, with 20 bases between. Germline lookup yields CDR1 SGHTA and CDR2 FQGNSA. The CDR3 is made up of 14 amino acids. The CDR3 loop reads CASSPGHSSGGAFF. In DNA form, the CDR3 reads TGTGCCAGCAGCCCCGGACACTCGTCCGGGGGAGCTTTCTTT.

This clone was found a few times. This rearrangement joins TRBV11-3 to TRBJ1-5, with 9 bases that match TRBD1. This CDR3 is built from 13 residues. The germline CDR1 and CDR2 sequences are SGHNT and YENEEA. Trimming took 5 bases from V and 7 from J; bases not matched to a gene: 3. The CDR3 coding sequence is TGTGCCAGCAGCGCGGGACAGGGCCAGCCCCAGCATTTT. This encodes CASSAGQGQPQHF.

The chain joins TRBV11-2 to TRBJ1-2, with 8 bases matching TRBD1. The length of the CDR3 is 14 residues. CDR1 is SGHAT and CDR2 is FQNNGV in the germline V gene. V shed 5 bases, J shed 4 bases, and the junction held 6 bases outside the gene matches. The CDR3 loop is CASSPGGGGYGYTF. In DNA form, the CDR3 reads TGTGCCAGCAGCCCAGGGGGCGGTGGCTATGGCTACACCTTC.

The V gene is TRBV6-5, the J gene TRBJ2-7; TRBD1 agrees at 8 bases. This CDR3 contains 15 residues. CDR1 and CDR2 (germline): MNHEY, SVGAGI. V lost 6 bases to trimming and J lost 5 bases; unmatched junction nucleotides: 12. The DNA of the CDR3 is TGTGCCAGCAGAGGTTTACAGGGGGTTCTCGACGAGCAGTACTTC. This translates into CASRGLQGVLDEQYF.

The chain combines TRBV27 with TRBJ2-1, with TRBD2 matching 8 bases. The J segment lost 6 bases and the V segment lost 2 bases, leaving 6 bases of the junction unmatched. Germline V gene sequence: CDR1 MNHEY, CDR2 SMNVEV (reference sequence). The CDR3 extends over 15 amino acids. CDR3 sequence: CASSLRAGEFNEQFF. CDR3 DNA: TGTGCCAGCAGTTTAAGAGCGGGAGAGTTCAATGAGCAGTTCTTC.

The chain links TRBV9 to TRBJ2-2; 8 nucleotides line up with TRBD2. This CDR3 is built from 15 residues. CDR1 is SGDLS, CDR2 YYNGEE, per germline. Trimming removed 2 bases from V and 1 base from J; junction bases left unmatched: 1. CDR3 amino acids: CASSVTSVNTGELFF. The CDR3 DNA follows: TGTGCCAGCAGCGTGACTAGCGTGAACACCGGGGAGCTGTTTTTT.

This chain links TRBV4-1 with TRBJ1-2, with D possibly matching TRBD1 (6 bases). The length of the CDR3 is 15 residues. Germline CDR1 is MGHRA and CDR2 is YSYEKL. The V end lost 0 bases, the J end lost 4 bases, and 12 bases lay between the germline ends. CDR3 bases: TGCGCCAGCAGCCAAGATCCAGGACAGCTCTATGGCTACACCTTC. Translating gives CASSQDPGQLYGYTF.

This chain connects TRBV5-1 to TRBJ2-5; D is perhaps TRBD2 (5 bases). V lost 0 bases to trimming and J lost 3 bases, with 9 bases between them. Germline CDR1 and CDR2: SGHRS and YFSETQ. This CDR3 region has 14 residues. This CDR3 reads CASSLGGQEETQYF. CDR3 sequence (DNA): TGCGCCAGCAGCTTGGGAGGGCAAGAAGAGACCCAGTACTTC.

The rearrangement joins TRBV7-8 to TRBJ2-7; 12 positions match TRBD2. Germline V lookup: CDR1 SGHVS, CDR2 FQNEAQ. With 2 bases clipped from V and 2 bases from J, the junction kept 1 base outside the gene matches. This CDR3 has 15 amino acids. The CDR3 DNA follows: TGTGCCAGCAGCTTAAGGACTAGCGGGACCTACGAGCAGTACTTC. Residues: CASSLRTSGTYEQYF.

This clone was detected a few times. J is TRBJ2-7 and V is TRBV7-3; TRBD2 aligns across 10 bases. CDR1 and CDR2 (germline): SGHTA, FQGTGA. J gave up 5 bases and V 5 bases, and 9 bases lay outside the gene matches. The CDR3 runs 15 residues. CDR3 DNA sequence: TGTGCCAGCAGCAAAAGGGGACTAGCGCCCCACGAGCAGTACTTC. Protein: CASSKRGLAPHEQYF.

This rearrangement joins TRBV5-8 to TRBJ2-1; TRBD2 agrees at 9 bases. The CDR3 has 16 amino acids. CDR1 and CDR2 (germline): SGHTS, YDEGEE. Trimming took 4 bases from V and 8 from J; bases not matched to a gene: 13. The CDR3 loop is CASSPGAGGPGDEQFF. The CDR3 DNA follows: TGTGCCAGCAGCCCCGGGGCGGGAGGGCCGGGAGATGAGCAGTTCTTC.

V is TRBV15 and J is TRBJ1-1; 11 nucleotides align to TRBD1. Germline values: CDR1 LNHNV, CDR2 YYDKDF (reference sequence). The CDR3 is 16 amino acids. Trimming took 1 base from V and 4 from J; bases not matched to a gene: 5. DNA of the CDR3: TGTGCCACCAGCAGAGGCCCGGGGACAGGGGGCACTGAAGCTTTCTTT. As protein: CATSRGPGTGGTEAFF.

V gene TRBV6-1 combines with J gene TRBJ1-5, with a weak D call TRBD1 (5 bases). Trimming removed 6 bases from V and 3 bases from J, with 12 bases in between. This CDR3 has 14 amino acids. Per germline, CDR1 MNHNS and CDR2 SASEGT. The CDR3 spells CASRARDFNQPQHF. The CDR3 region has the DNA TGTGCCAGCAGAGCTCGGGACTTCAATCAGCCCCAGCATTTT.

This clone showed up just a few times. This chain joins TRBV4-1 and TRBJ1-4; D call uncertain. Trimming removed 1 base from V and 5 bases from J, with 11 bases in between. Germline V gene sequence: CDR1 MGHRA, CDR2 YSYEKL. This CDR3 is 15 amino acids long. The CDR3 bases are TGCGCCAGCAGCCAAGGGTACCCAGGCAATGAAAAACTGTTTTTT. Translated: CASSQGYPGNEKLFF.

This clone was seen more than once but under ten times. The chain has TRBV7-9 and TRBJ2-4; D is perhaps TRBD1 (5 bases). Between the trimmed V and J ends, which lost 1 base and 4 bases, there was a span of 14 bases. Germline CDR1 SEHNR, CDR2 FQNEAQ (reference sequence). The CDR3 contains 16 residues. The CDR3: CASSLGAGKVKNIQYF. The CDR3 DNA reads as TGTGCCAGCAGCTTAGGGGCAGGGAAGGTGAAAAACATTCAGTACTTC.

This chain uses TRBV19 with TRBJ2-7; 8 nucleotides line up with TRBD2. This CDR3 is 17 amino acids long. The V gene's germline CDR1 is LNHDA and CDR2 SQIVND (reference sequence). The V segment lost 4 bases and the J segment 2 bases; nucleotides outside the gene matches: 13. The CDR3, as DNA: TGTGCCAGTAGTAGACGGGAGGGTGGGGGGCAAGCCTACGAGCAGTACTTC. Its protein is CASSRREGGGQAYEQYF.

The CDR3 spells CASSYSLTVRGYTF. The CDR3 DNA reads as TGTGCCAGCAGTTACTCGTTAACTGTCCGCGGCTACACCTTC. The V and J genes are TRBV6-6 and TRBJ1-2; the D is unclear. This CDR3 spans 14 amino acids. Germline V gives CDR1 MNHNY, CDR2 SVGAGI (reference sequence). V was cut by 0 bases and J by 8 bases, with 13 bases left in between.

The chain joins TRBV5-1 to TRBJ2-1, with D maybe TRBD1 (5 bases). Trimming took off 4 bases at V and 5 bases at J, with 7 bases between the two ends. The germline CDR1 and CDR2 sequences are SGHRS and YFSETQ. The CDR3 sequence is 12 residues long. The CDR3 coding sequence is TGCGCCAGCAGCCAGGGTCACAATGAGCAGTTCTTC. This encodes CASSQGHNEQFF.

This chain uses TRBV10-3 with TRBJ1-1; the match to TRBD1 covers 7 bases. Germline CDR1 and CDR2: ENHRY and SYGVKD. The junction had 16 bases not matched to a gene; V was cut back by 5 bases and J by 4 bases. CDR3 length equals 17 residues. CDR3 nucleotide sequence: TGTGCCATCAGTTCCTTTGGTGCAGGGGGATCTGGCACTGAAGCTTTCTTT. Amino acids: CAISSFGAGGSGTEAFF.